Each of the 24 T cell receptor beta chains below was sequenced from the same sample in a study of blood T cell repertoires in COVID-19. TCRdb's table, derived via immunoSEQ multiplex PCR, lists solely in-frame clones and lacks some. The sample contains fewer than 150,000 clones, over 70% of which appear only once. The sequencing sample was made of PBMCs or T cells enriched from blood (not recorded which). All receptors derive from a man aged 50-59 years in a cohort exposed to, infected with or recovered from COVID-19 (not recorded which).

This rearrangement joins TRBV14 to TRBJ2-7; maybe TRBD2 (5 bases). V was cut by 0 bases and J by 5 bases, with 14 bases left in between. This CDR3 has 15 amino acids. Germline lookup yields CDR1 SGHDN and CDR2 FVKESK. Here the CDR3 DNA reads TGTGCCAGCAGCCAAGAATCTAGCCCATTGGACGAGCAGTACTTC. This sequence encodes CASSQESSPLDEQYF. The full variable domain, in which reference TRBV14 and TRBJ2-7 provide the parts outside the CDR3, is EAGVTQFPSHSVIEKGQTVTLRCDPISGHDNLYWYRRVMGKEIKFLLHFVKESKQDESGMPNNRFLAERTGGTYSTLKVQPAELEDSGVYFCASSQESSPLDEQYFGPGTRLTVT.

The chain links TRBV30 to TRBJ1-1, with a tentative D call TRBD1 (5 bases). The V gene lost 3 bases and the J gene lost 4 bases, with 9 bases spanning the gap. The CDR3 consists of 12 residues. In germline, CDR1 is GTSNPN, CDR2 SVGIG (reference sequence). This chain's CDR3 is CAWRRGSTEAFF. CDR3 in DNA: TGTGCCTGGAGGCGGGGGAGCACTGAAGCTTTCTTT.

This chain joins TRBV27 and TRBJ2-7, with 9 bases identical to TRBD2. Germline V gives CDR1 MNHEY, CDR2 SMNVEV (reference sequence). The CDR3 spans 14 residues. V lost 6 bases to trimming and J lost 4 bases; unmatched junction nucleotides: 7. The CDR3 here is CASSRSGSRYEQYF. The DNA of the CDR3 is TGTGCCAGCAGCCGTAGCGGGAGTAGATACGAGCAGTACTTC.

The gene calls are TRBV27 and TRBJ2-3; 8 nucleotides match TRBD2. V trimming: 3 bases; J trimming: 4 bases; junction bases outside the gene matches: 6. Germline CDR1 and CDR2: MNHEY and SMNVEV (reference sequence). The CDR3 length is 15 residues. CDR3: CASSLLSGSPDTQYF. The CDR3 nucleotides are TGTGCCAGCAGTTTGTTGAGCGGGAGCCCAGATACGCAGTATTTT.

The V call is TRBV7-6, the J call TRBJ2-7; possible D gene TRBD2, 5 bases. The V end was cut by 5 bases, the J end by 5 bases, with 16 bases between. The CDR3 is made up of 14 amino acids. The germline V gene has CDR1 SGHVS and CDR2 FNYEAQ. The CDR3 region has the DNA TGTGCCAGCAGCCCATCCGGAGGAAGGGACGAGCAGTACTTC. This sequence encodes CASSPSGGRDEQYF.

The chain carries TRBV20-1 and TRBJ2-7; 9 bases agree with TRBD2. Germline CDR1 reads DFQATT; CDR2 reads SNEGSKA (reference sequence). J lost 4 bases, V lost 3 bases, and 4 bases had no gene match. The CDR3 is made up of 13 amino acids. CDR3 amino acids: CSASSTSGYEQYF. Written as DNA, the CDR3 is TGCAGTGCTAGTAGTACTAGCGGGTACGAGCAGTACTTC.

The J gene is TRBJ2-7, the V gene TRBV28; no clear D gene. Between the trimmed V and J ends, which lost 6 bases and 3 bases, there was a span of 6 bases. CDR1 MDHEN and CDR2 SYDVKM come from the germline V gene. The CDR3 loop spans 11 amino acids. In DNA form, the CDR3 reads TGTGCCAGCAGCACAAGCTACGAGCAGTACTTC. Translation: CASSTSYEQYF.

The sample holds a few counts of this clone. The chain is built from TRBV20-1 and TRBJ2-1; a possible D gene is TRBD2 (6 bases). Germline-derived CDR1 and CDR2 are DFQATT and SNEGSKA (reference sequence). The CDR3 runs 13 residues. V was pared by 3 bases and J by 4 bases, with 10 bases between. The CDR3 DNA sequence: TGCAGTGCTAGTTGGGGACTTTACAATGAGCAGTTCTTC. Protein: CSASWGLYNEQFF.

This clone has only a few counts. CDR3 nucleotide sequence: TGTGCCACCAGCAGGGGGACAGGGGGTCAGCCCCAGCATTTT. Protein sequence: CATSRGTGGQPQHF. The chain uses TRBV15 and TRBJ1-5, with 11 bases fitting TRBD1. CDR1 is LNHNV, CDR2 YYDKDF, per germline (reference sequence). The junction had 1 base not matched to a gene; V was cut back by 3 bases and J by 6 bases. The CDR3 is 14 amino acids. Filled out from reference TRBV15 and TRBJ1-5, the complete variable domain reads DAMVIQNPRYQVTQFGKPVTLSCSQTLNHNVMYWYQQKSSQAPKLLFHYYDKDFNNEADTPDNFQSRRPNTSFCFLDIRSPGLGDTAMYLCATSRGTGGQPQHFGDGTRLSIL.

The chain links TRBV5-1 to TRBJ1-5; TRBD1 matches 7 bases. V was pared by 2 bases and J by 1 base, with 3 bases of the junction left unmatched. This CDR3 is built from 15 residues. From germline, CDR1 is SGHRS and CDR2 YFSETQ. This CDR3 is CASSFSTGSNQPQHF. The DNA for the CDR3 is TGCGCCAGCAGCTTTTCGACAGGGAGCAATCAGCCCCAGCATTTT.

The chain employs TRBV19 and TRBJ1-6; D remains ambiguous. The V end lost 7 bases, the J end lost 7 bases, and 17 bases lay between the germline ends. The CDR3 sequence is 15 residues long. The germline V gene has CDR1 LNHDA and CDR2 SQIVND (reference sequence). The CDR3 region is CASTEGPTFNSPLHF. The CDR3 DNA sequence: TGTGCCAGTACCGAGGGCCCCACCTTCAATTCACCCCTCCACTTT.

This clone was detected only once. The CDR3 sequence is CASSLLGTGNTEAFF. CDR3 bases: TGTGCCAGCAGCTTGCTAGGGACAGGGAACACTGAAGCTTTCTTT. This chain uses TRBV7-2 with TRBJ1-1; TRBD1 matches at 8 bases. The CDR3 runs 15 residues. In germline, CDR1 is SGHTA, CDR2 FQGNSA. Trimming removed 3 bases from V and 1 base from J; junction bases left unmatched: 4.

The chain combines TRBV6-5 with TRBJ2-7; TRBD2 agrees at 11 bases. Germline assignment: CDR1 MNHEY and CDR2 SVGAGI. The CDR3 sequence is 12 residues long. V dropped 10 bases and J dropped 4; count of bases not matched to a gene: 3. CDR3 in amino acids: CAIGTSGYEQYF. The CDR3 DNA reads TGTGCCATAGGGACTAGCGGTTACGAGCAGTACTTC.

This clone has just a few counts. The J gene is TRBJ2-5, the V gene TRBV27; possible D gene TRBD1, 5 bases. CDR1 and CDR2 (germline): MNHEY, SMNVEV (reference sequence). Trimming left V 7 bases short and J 5 bases short, with 14 bases between. The CDR3 runs to 13 residues. The DNA of the CDR3 is TGTGCCAGCACCACTCAGGGTGGGGAGACCCAGTACTTC. Amino acid sequence: CASTTQGGETQYF.

The rearrangement joins TRBV9 to TRBJ1-4; D remains ambiguous. Trimming left V 0 bases short and J 10 bases short, with 10 bases between. This CDR3 comprises 13 residues. Germline values: CDR1 SGDLS, CDR2 YYNGEE. The DNA of the CDR3 is TGTGCCAGCAGCGTAGCGGGGATAGGAAAACTGTTTTTT. This codes for CASSVAGIGKLFF.

The V gene is TRBV5-1, the J gene TRBJ2-2; 9 bases align to TRBD2. Trimming cost V 0 bases and J 7 bases; bases outside gene matches: 10. This CDR3 is 17 amino acids long. Per the germline V gene, CDR1 is SGHRS and CDR2 is YFSETQ. CDR3 sequence reads: CASSLEWREGRGGELFF. CDR3 bases: TGCGCCAGCAGCTTGGAATGGCGGGAGGGCCGGGGCGGGGAGCTGTTTTTT.

Only a few counts were recorded for this clone. The chain joins TRBV2 to TRBJ1-4; D not resolved. CDR1 and CDR2 (germline): SNHLY, FYNNEI. V lost 8 bases and J lost 8, with 15 bases in between. The CDR3 runs to 13 residues. CDR3 sequence reads: CASRVEGREKLFF. The CDR3 region has the DNA TGTGCCAGCCGTGTGGAGGGCCGGGAAAAACTGTTTTTT.

Only one count was recorded for this clone. The rearrangement links TRBV28 to TRBJ1-5; 7 bases are shared with TRBD1. Germline loops: CDR1 MDHEN, CDR2 SYDVKM. CDR3 length equals 13 residues. Losses at the gene ends were 5 bases for V and 6 bases for J; bases not matched to a gene: 4. CDR3 DNA: TGTGCCAGCAGTGTCGGGACAGTTCAGCCCCAGCATTTT. This gives the protein CASSVGTVQPQHF.

This clone showed up just a few times. The CDR3, as DNA: TGTGCCAGCAGCCAAACAGGGGACTATGGCTACACCTTC. It encodes CASSQTGDYGYTF. The V and J genes are TRBV3-1 (or the pseudogene TRBV3-2) and TRBJ1-2; TRBD1 aligns across 7 bases. Losses at the gene ends were 2 bases for V and 3 bases for J; bases not matched to a gene: 0. The CDR3 loop spans 13 amino acids. Germline CDR1 and CDR2: LGHDT and YNNKEL (reference sequence).

This clone appeared once. The V gene is TRBV27, the J gene TRBJ1-4; TRBD1 is a possible D gene (5 bases). Germline-derived CDR1 and CDR2 are MNHEY and SMNVEV (reference sequence). The V end lost 4 bases, the J end lost 3 bases, and 9 bases lay between the germline ends. The CDR3 length is 14 residues. Here the CDR3 DNA reads TGTGCCAGCAGTTCAGGGTTGGCTAATGAAAAACTGTTTTTT. Translation gives CASSSGLANEKLFF.

There are a few counts of this clone. J is TRBJ1-6 and V is TRBV19, with D uncertain. The CDR3 is 15 residues long. Per germline, CDR1 LNHDA and CDR2 SQIVND (reference sequence). Trimming took 1 base from V and 7 from J, leaving 11 bases between them. The CDR3 nucleotides read TGTGCCAGTAGTATAGGGTATCTTGGCAATTCACCCCTCCACTTT. Its translation: CASSIGYLGNSPLHF.

The gene calls are TRBV6-5 and TRBJ2-1, with a tentative D call TRBD2 (5 bases). Germline CDR1 and CDR2: MNHEY and SVGAGI. The germline V and J ends were trimmed by 6 bases and 7 bases, with 13 bases remaining between them. The CDR3 loop spans 13 amino acids. The CDR3 sequence: CASSLGLINEQFF. As DNA, the CDR3 is TGTGCCAGCAGCCTTGGACTGATAAATGAGCAGTTCTTC.

The chain is built from TRBV7-9 and TRBJ2-7; a possible D gene is TRBD1 (6 bases). Trimming cost V 2 bases and J 5 bases, with 16 bases left between them. CDR1 is SEHNR and CDR2 is FQNEAQ in the germline V gene (reference sequence). The CDR3 is 15 residues long. The CDR3 sequence is CASSLSRQGNNEQYF. The CDR3 DNA reads TGTGCCAGCAGCTTAAGTCGCCAGGGGAATAACGAGCAGTACTTC.

This chain connects TRBV28 to TRBJ2-2; 8 bases are shared with TRBD2. V shed 7 bases, J shed 1 base, and the junction held 5 bases outside the gene matches. Germline V lookup: CDR1 MDHEN, CDR2 SYDVKM. This CDR3 region has 15 residues. CDR3 coding DNA: TGTGCCAGCAACGTGGGACTAGAGAACACCGGGGAGCTGTTTTTT. Translating it yields CASNVGLENTGELFF.